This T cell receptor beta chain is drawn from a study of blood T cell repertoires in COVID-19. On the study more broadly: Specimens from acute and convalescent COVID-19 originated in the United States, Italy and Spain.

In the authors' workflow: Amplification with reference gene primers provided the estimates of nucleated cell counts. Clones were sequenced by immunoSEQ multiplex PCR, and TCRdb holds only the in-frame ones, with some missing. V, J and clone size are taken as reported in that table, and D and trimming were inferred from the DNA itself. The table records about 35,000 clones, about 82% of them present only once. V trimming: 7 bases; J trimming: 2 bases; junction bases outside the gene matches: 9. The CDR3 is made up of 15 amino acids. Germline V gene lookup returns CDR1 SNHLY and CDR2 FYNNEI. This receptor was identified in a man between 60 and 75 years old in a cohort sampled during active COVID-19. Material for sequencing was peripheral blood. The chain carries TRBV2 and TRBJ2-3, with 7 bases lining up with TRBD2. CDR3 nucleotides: TGTGCCAGCACCCCTTCGGGGGGACCCACAGATACGCAGTATTTT. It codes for CASTPSGGPTDTQYF.